This T cell receptor beta chain was captured by sequencing in a study of cytomegalovirus exposure and HLA in healthy donors. Primers included in the PCR were 60 Vbeta and 13 Jbeta primers. Generated by immunoSEQ multiplex PCR, the TCRdb table keeps only in-frame clones and is missing some. The sample consists of fewer than 70,000 clones, roughly 74% of them appearing once. CDR1 is SGHVS and CDR2 is FQNEAQ in the germline V gene. V lost 3 bases to trimming and J lost 0 bases, with 12 bases between them. The CDR3 loop spans 16 amino acids. The sequenced sample consisted of PBMCs. This receptor was taken from a woman aged 55-69 years in good health and CMV-seropositive. The chain links TRBV7-8 to TRBJ1-3, with D possibly matching TRBD1 (6 bases). This CDR3 is CASSLSDSRSGNTIYF. CDR3 nucleotides: TGTGCCAGCAGCTTGTCGGACAGCCGCTCTGGAAACACCATATATTTT.